What follows describes a single TCR beta chain. Its target is not known. This sample was taken from a study of blood T cells in healthy people across ages. Study-level results: Donor CMV status, an unknown factor, possibly confounded changes in expanded clonotypes. Relative to aged donors, long-lived donors carried more naive CD4+ cells and displayed higher diversity.

PBMCs, at least 7 million per sample, were isolated. The authors ran a second PCR of 7 to 11 cycles using a sample-barcoded 5' primer and a J-beta primer mix. Each cDNA molecule was tagged by a template-switch adaptor that had 12 random nucleotides. In TCRdb, the 5' RACE reads were re-called with MiXCR into one record per CDR3 protein. The sample includes about 1.8 million distinct CDR3 sequences, less than 50% of them seen just once. This CDR3 spans 15 amino acids. Germline CDR1 SGHTA, CDR2 FQGTGA. V lost 3 bases to trimming and J lost 8 bases, with 17 bases between them. The sample was blood. The sequence was collected from a woman between 35 and 50 years old in good health. The chain couples TRBV7-3 to TRBJ2-1, with D maybe TRBD2 (6 bases). CDR3 nucleotides: TGTGCCAGCAGCTTGAACGGGGGATCCGTTTATGAGCAGTTCTTC. Its protein is CASSLNGGSVYEQFF. Full variable domain (rest looked up from reference TRBV7-3 and TRBJ2-1): GAGVSQTPSNKVTEKGKYVELRCDPISGHTALYWYRQSLGQGPEFLIYFQGTGAADDSGLPNDRFFAVRPEGSVSTLKIQRTERGDSAVYLCASSLNGGSVYEQFFGPGTRLTVL.